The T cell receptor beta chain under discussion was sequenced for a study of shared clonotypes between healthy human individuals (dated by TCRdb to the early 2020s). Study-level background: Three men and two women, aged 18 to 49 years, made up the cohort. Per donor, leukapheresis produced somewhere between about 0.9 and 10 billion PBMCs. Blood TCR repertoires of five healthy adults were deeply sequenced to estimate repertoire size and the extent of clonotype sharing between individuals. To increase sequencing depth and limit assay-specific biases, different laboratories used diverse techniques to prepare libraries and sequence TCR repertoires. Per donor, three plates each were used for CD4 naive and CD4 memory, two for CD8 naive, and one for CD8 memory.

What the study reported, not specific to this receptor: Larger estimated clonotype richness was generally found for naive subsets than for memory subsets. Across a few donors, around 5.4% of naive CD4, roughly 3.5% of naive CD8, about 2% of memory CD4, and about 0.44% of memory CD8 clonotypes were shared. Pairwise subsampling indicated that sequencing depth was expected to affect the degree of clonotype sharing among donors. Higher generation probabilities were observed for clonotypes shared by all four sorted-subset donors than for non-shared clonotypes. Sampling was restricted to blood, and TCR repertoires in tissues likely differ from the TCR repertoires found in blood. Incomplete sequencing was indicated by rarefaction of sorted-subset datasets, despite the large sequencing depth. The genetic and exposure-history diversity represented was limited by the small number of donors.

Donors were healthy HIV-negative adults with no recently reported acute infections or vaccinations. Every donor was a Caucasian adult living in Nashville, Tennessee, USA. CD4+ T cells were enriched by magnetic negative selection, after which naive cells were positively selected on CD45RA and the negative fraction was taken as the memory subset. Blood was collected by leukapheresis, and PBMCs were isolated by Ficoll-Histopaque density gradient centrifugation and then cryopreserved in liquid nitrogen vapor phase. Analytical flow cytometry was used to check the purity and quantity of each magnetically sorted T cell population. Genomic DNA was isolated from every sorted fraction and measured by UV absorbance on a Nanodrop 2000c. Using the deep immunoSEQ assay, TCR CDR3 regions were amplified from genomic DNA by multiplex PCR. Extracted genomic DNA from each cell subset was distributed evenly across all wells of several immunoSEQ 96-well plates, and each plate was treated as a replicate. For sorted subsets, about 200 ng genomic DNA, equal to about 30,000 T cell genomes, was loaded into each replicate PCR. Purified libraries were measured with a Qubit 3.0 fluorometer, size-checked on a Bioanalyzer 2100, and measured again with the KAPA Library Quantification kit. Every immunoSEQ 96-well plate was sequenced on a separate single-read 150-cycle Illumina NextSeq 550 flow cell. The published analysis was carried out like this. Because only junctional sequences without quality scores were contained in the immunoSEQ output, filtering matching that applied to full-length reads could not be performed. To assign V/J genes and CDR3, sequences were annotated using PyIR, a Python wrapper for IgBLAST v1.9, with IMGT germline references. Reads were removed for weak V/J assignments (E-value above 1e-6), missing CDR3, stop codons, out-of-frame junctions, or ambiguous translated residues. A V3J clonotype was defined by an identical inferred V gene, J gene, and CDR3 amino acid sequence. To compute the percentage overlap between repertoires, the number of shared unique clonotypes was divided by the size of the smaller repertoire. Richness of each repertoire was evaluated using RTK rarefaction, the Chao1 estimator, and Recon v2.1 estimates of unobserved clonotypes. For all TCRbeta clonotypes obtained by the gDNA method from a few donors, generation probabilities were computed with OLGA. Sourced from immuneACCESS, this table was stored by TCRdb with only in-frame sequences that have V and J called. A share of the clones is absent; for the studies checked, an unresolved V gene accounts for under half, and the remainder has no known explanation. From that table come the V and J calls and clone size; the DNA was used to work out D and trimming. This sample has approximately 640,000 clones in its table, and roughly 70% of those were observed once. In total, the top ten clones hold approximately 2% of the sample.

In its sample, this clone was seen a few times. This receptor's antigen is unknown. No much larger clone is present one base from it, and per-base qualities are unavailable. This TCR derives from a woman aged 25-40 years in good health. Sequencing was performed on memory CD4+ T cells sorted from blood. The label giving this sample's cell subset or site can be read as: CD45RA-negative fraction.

CDR3 reads: CASSTEQGTEAFF. The nucleotides are TGTGCCAGCAGCACGGAACAGGGAACCGAAGCTTTCTTT. This receptor chain uses TRBV5-8 and TRBJ1-1; TRBD1 is possibly the D segment (6 matching bases). Including the terminal cysteine and phenylalanine, the CDR3 comprises 13 residues. CDR3 DNA only is kept here, 39 bases in frame from base 1. The V and J ends are trimmed by 4 bases and 8 bases, leaving 15 bases between them. CDR1 and CDR2 are read off the germline V gene as SGHTS and YDEGEE.